This TCR beta chain was identified during a study of blood T cell repertoires in COVID-19. Turning to the study itself: The samples span acute and convalescent COVID-19 from the United States, Italy and Spain. In each case, the material was cDNA or gDNA derived from T cells, B-cell-depleted T cells, or PBMCs.

The CDR3 has 16 amino acids. Trimming at V came to 5 bases and at J to 0 bases, leaving 6 bases not matched to a gene. Per the germline V gene, CDR1 is SEHNR and CDR2 is FQNEAQ (reference sequence). How the authors handled the data: Nucleated cell number was recorded as an estimate derived from reference gene primer amplification. The assay was immunoSEQ multiplex PCR, and TCRdb's table has in-frame clones only and misses some. The V and J calls and clone size come from that table; D and trimming were worked out from the DNA. The sample has approximately 150,000 clones, around 90% seen once. The chain combines TRBV7-9 with TRBJ2-2; 7 bases match TRBD1. Sequencing was done on a sample of peripheral blood. This receptor was obtained from a man aged 60 to 69 with active or convalescent COVID-19. CDR3 sequence reads: CASSQWTGANTGELFF. CDR3 bases: TGTGCCAGCAGCCAATGGACAGGCGCGAACACCGGGGAGCTGTTTTTT.